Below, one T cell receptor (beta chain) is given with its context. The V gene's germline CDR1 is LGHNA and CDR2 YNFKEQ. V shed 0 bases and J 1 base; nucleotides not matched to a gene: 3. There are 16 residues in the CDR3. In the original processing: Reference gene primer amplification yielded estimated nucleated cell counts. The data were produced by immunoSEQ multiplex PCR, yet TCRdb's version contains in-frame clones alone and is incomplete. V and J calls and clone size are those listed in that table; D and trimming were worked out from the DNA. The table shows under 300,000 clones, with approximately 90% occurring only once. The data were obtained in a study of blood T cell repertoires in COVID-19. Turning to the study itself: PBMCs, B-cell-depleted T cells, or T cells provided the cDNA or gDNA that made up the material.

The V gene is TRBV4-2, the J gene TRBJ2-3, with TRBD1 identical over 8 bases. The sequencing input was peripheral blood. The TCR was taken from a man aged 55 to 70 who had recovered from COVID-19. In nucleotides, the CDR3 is TGTGCCAGCAGCCAAGATCAACAGGGGGGCACAGATACGCAGTATTTT. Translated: CASSQDQQGGTDTQYF.